The 10 T cell receptor beta chains listed next were all sequenced from one sample in a study of T cell changes during pregnancy in multiple sclerosis. Sequencing used immunoSEQ multiplex PCR; TCRdb keeps in-frame clones, though not all of them. Here the sample spans 28,000 or so clones, 89% being singletons. This specimen consisted of CD4+ T cells from peripheral blood mononuclear cells, obtained in the second trimester of pregnancy. Every receptor here comes from a female donor with multiple sclerosis, enrolled in a pregnancy study.

The chain couples TRBV5-1 to TRBJ2-2, with 9 positions matching TRBD2. The CDR3 contains 16 residues. The germline V gene has CDR1 SGHRS and CDR2 YFSETQ. V lost 0 bases and J lost 4; bases outside the gene matches: 4. CDR3 sequence: CASSLEAGGGTGELFF. In DNA, the CDR3 is TGCGCCAGCAGCTTGGAAGCGGGGGGAGGCACCGGGGAGCTGTTTTTT.

The rearrangement links TRBV7-9 to TRBJ2-7; 8 nucleotides align to TRBD1. The J segment lost 4 bases and the V segment lost 5 bases, leaving 10 bases of the junction unmatched. Germline lookup yields CDR1 SEHNR and CDR2 FQNEAQ (reference sequence). The CDR3 extends over 15 amino acids. CDR3 loop: CASSPTMDRDYEQYF. The CDR3 nucleotides are TGTGCCAGCAGCCCAACGATGGACAGGGATTACGAGCAGTACTTC.

This chain joins TRBV7-3 and TRBJ2-4, with 8 positions matching TRBD2. Germline values: CDR1 SGHTA, CDR2 FQGTGA. The J segment lost 5 bases and the V segment lost 5 bases, leaving 5 bases of the junction unmatched. The CDR3 covers 14 residues. The CDR3 bases are TGTGCCAGCAGCGCGGCGGGGGGACAAAACATTCAGTACTTC. This gives the protein CASSAAGGQNIQYF.

The chain has TRBV29-1 and TRBJ2-3, with 7 bases aligning to TRBD2. This CDR3 has 15 amino acids. Germline V gene lookup returns CDR1 SQVTM and CDR2 ANQGSEA. The V and J ends lost 5 bases and 5 bases, in that order; junction bases with no gene match: 13. The CDR3 sequence is CSVKPTSAAEDTQYF. In DNA form, the CDR3 reads TGCAGCGTTAAACCAACTAGCGCTGCAGAAGATACGCAGTATTTT.

J is TRBJ2-1 and V is TRBV2; D remains unclear. CDR1 and CDR2 from the germline V gene are SNHLY and FYNNEI. V was cut by 8 bases and J by 3 bases, with 11 bases left in between. The CDR3 length is 13 residues. The CDR3 reads CASVVQSYNEQFF. CDR3 in DNA: TGTGCCAGCGTAGTACAGAGCTACAATGAGCAGTTCTTC.

The gene calls are TRBV28 and TRBJ2-5; 8 bases agree with TRBD2. The CDR3 has 15 amino acids. V gave up 4 bases and J gave up 5 bases; unmatched junction bases: 9. Germline CDR1 MDHEN, CDR2 SYDVKM. The CDR3 coding sequence is TGTGCCAGCAGTTCCGGGGGGGCTAGTGGGGAGACCCAGTACTTC. This translates into CASSSGGASGETQYF.

This clone has only one observation. This chain connects TRBV7-9 to TRBJ2-1; D may be TRBD2 (6 bases). From germline, CDR1 is SEHNR and CDR2 FQNEAQ (reference sequence). This CDR3 contains 15 residues. V was trimmed by 5 bases and J by 6 bases, leaving 17 bases between them. This CDR3 is CASSLLAFVGNEQFF. CDR3 coding DNA: TGTGCCAGCAGCCTACTAGCATTCGTGGGCAATGAGCAGTTCTTC.

V is TRBV7-9 and J is TRBJ1-1, with 8 positions matching TRBD1. This CDR3 region has 14 residues. V gave up 1 base and J gave up 9 bases; unmatched junction bases: 7. Germline V CDR1 and CDR2: SEHNR, FQNEAQ (reference sequence). CDR3 in DNA: TGTGCCAGCAGCTTAGGGTCAGGGGGCCCGAAAGCTTTCTTT. The encoded protein is CASSLGSGGPKAFF.

The rearrangement links TRBV4-3 to TRBJ2-6; D might be TRBD1 (5 bases). This CDR3 comprises 16 residues. V was trimmed by 4 bases and J by 0 bases, leaving 10 bases between them. CDR1 and CDR2 from the germline V gene are LGHNA and YSLEER. The CDR3 region has the DNA TGCGCCAGCAGCCGGGGCAGAAGCTCTGGGGCCAACGTCCTGACTTTC. It encodes CASSRGRSSGANVLTF.

In this sample, this clone turned up once. This rearrangement joins TRBV5-5 to TRBJ1-1, with D possibly being TRBD1 (5 bases). Trimming took 4 bases from V and 0 from J, leaving 16 bases between them. The CDR3 is 16 amino acids. Germline V gives CDR1 SGHKS, CDR2 YYEKEE (reference sequence). The chain's CDR3 is CASSPRADRLNTEAFF. Here the CDR3 DNA reads TGTGCCAGCAGCCCTAGGGCAGACAGATTGAACACTGAAGCTTTCTTT.